This T cell receptor beta chain was documented in a study of shared clonotypes between healthy human individuals. To note about this clone: Its antigen is undetermined. Within the sample, other DNA sequences also encode this same CDR3.

Trimming pared 1 base from V and 1 base from J, leaving 2 bases between. CDR1 SGHDT and CDR2 YYEEEE come from the germline V gene. This CDR3 comprises 13 residues. For sorted subsets, approximately 0.2 ug DNA per replicate equaled approximately 32,000 T cell genomes. Assay used: immunoSEQ multiplex PCR; TCRdb lists only in-frame clones, some missing. The sample carries some 2,100,000 clones, around 95% recorded once. Study-level results: Estimated richness values were generally larger in naive subsets than in memory subsets.

Donors were healthy HIV-negative adults without recently reported acute infections or vaccinations. Memory CD4+ cells were the fraction left after CD45RA+ naive selection. This receptor was obtained from a man aged 18 to 29 in good health. Sequencing was done on a sample of naive CD4+ T cells sorted from blood. The subset denotes: CD45RA+ positively selected. The chain recombines TRBV5-6 with TRBJ2-2; no clear D gene. This CDR3 reads CASSLRNTGELFF. The CDR3 coding sequence is TGTGCCAGCAGCTTGAGGAACACCGGGGAGCTGTTTTTT.